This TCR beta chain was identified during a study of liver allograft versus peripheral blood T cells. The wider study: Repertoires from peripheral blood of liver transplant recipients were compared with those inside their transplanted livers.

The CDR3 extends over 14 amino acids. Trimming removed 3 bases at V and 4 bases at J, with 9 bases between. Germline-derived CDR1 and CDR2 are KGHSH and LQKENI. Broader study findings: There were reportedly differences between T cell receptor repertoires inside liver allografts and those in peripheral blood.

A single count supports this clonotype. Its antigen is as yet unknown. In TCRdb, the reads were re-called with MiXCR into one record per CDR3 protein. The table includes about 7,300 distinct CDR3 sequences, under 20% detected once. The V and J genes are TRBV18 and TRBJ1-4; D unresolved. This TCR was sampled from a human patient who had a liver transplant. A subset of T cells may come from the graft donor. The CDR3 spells CASSPQAHNEKLFF. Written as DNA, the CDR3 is TGTGCCAGCTCACCCCAGGCCCATAATGAAAAACTGTTTTTT.